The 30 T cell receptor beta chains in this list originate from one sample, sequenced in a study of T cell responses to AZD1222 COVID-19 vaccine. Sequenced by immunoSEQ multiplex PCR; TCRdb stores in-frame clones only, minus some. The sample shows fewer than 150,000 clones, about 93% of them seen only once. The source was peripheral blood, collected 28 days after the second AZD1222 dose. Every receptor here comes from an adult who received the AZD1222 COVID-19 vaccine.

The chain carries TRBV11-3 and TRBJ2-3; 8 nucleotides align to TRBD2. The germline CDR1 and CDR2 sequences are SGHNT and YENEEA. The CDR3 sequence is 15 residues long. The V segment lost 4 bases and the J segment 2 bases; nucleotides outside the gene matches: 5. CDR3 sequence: CASSSYSGATDTQYF. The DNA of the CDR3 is TGTGCCAGCAGCTCATATAGCGGGGCCACAGATACGCAGTATTTT.

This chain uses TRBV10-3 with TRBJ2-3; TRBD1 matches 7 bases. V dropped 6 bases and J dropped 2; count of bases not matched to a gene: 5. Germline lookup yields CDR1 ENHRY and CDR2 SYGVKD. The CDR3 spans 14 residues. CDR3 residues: CAIRRGLDTDTQYF. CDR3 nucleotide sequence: TGTGCCATCAGGAGGGGGCTAGACACAGATACGCAGTATTTT.

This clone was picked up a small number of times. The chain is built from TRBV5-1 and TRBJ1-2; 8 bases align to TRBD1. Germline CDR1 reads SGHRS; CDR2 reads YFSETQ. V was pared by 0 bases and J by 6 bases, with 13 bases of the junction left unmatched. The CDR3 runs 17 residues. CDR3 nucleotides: TGCGCCAGCAGCTTGGCCGATCGGGCCAGGGGGCATGATGGCTACACCTTC. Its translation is CASSLADRARGHDGYTF.

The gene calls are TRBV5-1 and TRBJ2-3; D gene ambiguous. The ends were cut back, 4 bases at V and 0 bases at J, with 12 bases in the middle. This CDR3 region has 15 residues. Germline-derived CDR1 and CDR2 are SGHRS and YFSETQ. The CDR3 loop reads CASSGEPTSTDTQYF. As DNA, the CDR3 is TGCGCCAGCAGCGGAGAGCCGACTAGCACAGATACGCAGTATTTT.

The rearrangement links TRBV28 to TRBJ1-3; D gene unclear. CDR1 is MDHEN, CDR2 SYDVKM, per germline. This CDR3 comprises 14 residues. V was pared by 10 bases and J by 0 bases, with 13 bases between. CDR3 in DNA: TGTGCCACGGTCGAGGCGAGCTCTGGAAACACCATATATTTT. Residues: CATVEASSGNTIYF.

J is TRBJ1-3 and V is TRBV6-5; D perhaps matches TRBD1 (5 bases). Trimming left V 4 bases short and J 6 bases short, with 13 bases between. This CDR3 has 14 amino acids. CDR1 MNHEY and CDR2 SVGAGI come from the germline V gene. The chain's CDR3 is CASSSHIGENTIYF. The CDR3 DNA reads TGTGCCAGCAGTTCGCACATAGGGGAAAACACCATATATTTT.

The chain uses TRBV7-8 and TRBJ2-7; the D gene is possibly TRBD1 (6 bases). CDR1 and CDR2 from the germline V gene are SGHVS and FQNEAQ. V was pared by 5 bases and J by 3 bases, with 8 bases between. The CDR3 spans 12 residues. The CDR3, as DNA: TGTGCCAGCAGCACGGACAGCTACGAGCAGTACTTC. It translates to CASSTDSYEQYF.

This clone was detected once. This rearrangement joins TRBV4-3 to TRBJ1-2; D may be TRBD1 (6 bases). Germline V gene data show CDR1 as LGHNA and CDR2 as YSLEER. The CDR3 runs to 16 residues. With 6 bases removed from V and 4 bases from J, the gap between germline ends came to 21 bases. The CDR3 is CASSGVETGRSYGYTF. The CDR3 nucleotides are TGCGCCAGCAGTGGTGTAGAGACAGGCAGGAGCTATGGCTACACCTTC.

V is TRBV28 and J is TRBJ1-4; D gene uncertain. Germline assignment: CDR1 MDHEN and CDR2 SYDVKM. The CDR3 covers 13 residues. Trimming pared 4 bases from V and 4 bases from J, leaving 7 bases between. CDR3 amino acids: CASSWPGNEKLFF. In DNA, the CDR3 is TGTGCCAGCAGTTGGCCGGGTAATGAAAAACTGTTTTTT.

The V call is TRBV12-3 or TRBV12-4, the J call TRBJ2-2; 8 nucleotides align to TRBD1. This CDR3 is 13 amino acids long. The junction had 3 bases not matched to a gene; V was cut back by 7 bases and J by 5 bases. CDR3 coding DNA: TGTGCCAGCACTCAGGGGGCTACCGGGGAGCTGTTTTTT. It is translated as CASTQGATGELFF.

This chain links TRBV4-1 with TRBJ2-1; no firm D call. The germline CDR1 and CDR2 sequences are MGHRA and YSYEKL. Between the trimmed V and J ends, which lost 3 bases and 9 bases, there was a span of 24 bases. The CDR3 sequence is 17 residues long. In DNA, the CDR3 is TGCGCCAGCAGCCACGACAACTTGGAGACGGCCTACCGTGAGCAGTTCTTC. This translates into CASSHDNLETAYREQFF.

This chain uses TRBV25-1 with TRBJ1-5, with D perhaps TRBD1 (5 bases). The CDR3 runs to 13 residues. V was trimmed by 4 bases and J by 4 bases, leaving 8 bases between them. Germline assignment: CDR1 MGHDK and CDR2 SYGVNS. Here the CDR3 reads CASSGQTNQPQHF. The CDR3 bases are TGTGCCAGCAGTGGACAGACGAATCAGCCCCAGCATTTT.

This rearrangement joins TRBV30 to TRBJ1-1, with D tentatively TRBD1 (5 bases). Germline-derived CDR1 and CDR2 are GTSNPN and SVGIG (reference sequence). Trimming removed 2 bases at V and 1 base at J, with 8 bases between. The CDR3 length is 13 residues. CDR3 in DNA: TGTGCCTGGAGTCGGAGGGGGAACACTGAAGCTTTCTTT. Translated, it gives CAWSRRGNTEAFF.

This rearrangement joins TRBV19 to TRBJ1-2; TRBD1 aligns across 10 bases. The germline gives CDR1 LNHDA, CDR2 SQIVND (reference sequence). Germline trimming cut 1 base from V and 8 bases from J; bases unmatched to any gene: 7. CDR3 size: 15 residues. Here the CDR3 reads CASSIGETGGVGYTF. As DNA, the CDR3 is TGTGCCAGTAGTATAGGGGAGACAGGGGGCGTGGGCTACACCTTC.

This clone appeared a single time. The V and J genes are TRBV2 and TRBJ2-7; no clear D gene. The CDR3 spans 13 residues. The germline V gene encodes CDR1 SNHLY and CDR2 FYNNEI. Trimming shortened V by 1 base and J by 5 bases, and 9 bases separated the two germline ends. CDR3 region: CASSEGSTNEQYF. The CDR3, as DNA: TGTGCCAGCAGTGAAGGGTCAACCAACGAGCAGTACTTC.

Here the CDR3 DNA reads TGTGCCAGCTCACCACAAGGGATTGGGAGTGGCTACACCTTC. It is translated as CASSPQGIGSGYTF. The chain joins TRBV18 to TRBJ1-2; D unclear. The CDR3 is 14 residues long. The germline gives CDR1 KGHSH, CDR2 LQKENI. V lost 1 base and J 7 bases, leaving 13 bases between the germline ends.

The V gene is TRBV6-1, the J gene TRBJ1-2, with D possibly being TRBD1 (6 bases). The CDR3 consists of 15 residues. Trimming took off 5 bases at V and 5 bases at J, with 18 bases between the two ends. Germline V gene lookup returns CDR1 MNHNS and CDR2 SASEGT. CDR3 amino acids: CASSIPRDQGYGYTF. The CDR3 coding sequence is TGTGCCAGCAGTATTCCCCGGGACCAGGGGTATGGCTACACCTTC.

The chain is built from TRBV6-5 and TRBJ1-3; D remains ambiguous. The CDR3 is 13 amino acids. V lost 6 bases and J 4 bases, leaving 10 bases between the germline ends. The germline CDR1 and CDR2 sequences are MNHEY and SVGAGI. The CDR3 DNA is TGTGCCAGCAGAAGAACCGACGGAAACACCATATATTTT. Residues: CASRRTDGNTIYF.

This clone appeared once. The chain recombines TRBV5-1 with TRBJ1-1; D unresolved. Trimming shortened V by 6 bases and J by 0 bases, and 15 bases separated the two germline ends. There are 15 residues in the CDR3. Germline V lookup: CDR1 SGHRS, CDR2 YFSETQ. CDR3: CASKVMDGLNTEAFF. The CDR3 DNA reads TGCGCCAGCAAGGTTATGGACGGTCTGAACACTGAAGCTTTCTTT.

CDR3 nucleotides: TGCGCCAGCAGCCAAGAGGCTCTTACGGACTATAATTCACCCCTCCACTTT. Its protein product is CASSQEALTDYNSPLHF. V gene TRBV4-3 combines with J gene TRBJ1-6, with D uncertain. The ends were cut back, 0 bases at V and 3 bases at J, with 12 bases in the middle. Germline CDR1 is LGHNA and CDR2 is YSLEER. The CDR3 sequence is 17 residues long.

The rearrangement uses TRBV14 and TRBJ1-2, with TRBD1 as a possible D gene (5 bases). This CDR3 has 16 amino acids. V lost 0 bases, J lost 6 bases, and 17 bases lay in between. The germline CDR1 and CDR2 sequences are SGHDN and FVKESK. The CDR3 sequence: CASSQDLAGRANGYTF. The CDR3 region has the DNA TGTGCCAGCAGCCAAGATTTAGCGGGGCGTGCTAATGGCTACACCTTC.

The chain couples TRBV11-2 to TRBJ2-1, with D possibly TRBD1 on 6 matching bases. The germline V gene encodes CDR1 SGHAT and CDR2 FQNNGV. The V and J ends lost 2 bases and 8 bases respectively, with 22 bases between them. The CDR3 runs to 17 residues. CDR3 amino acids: CASSLQRGTRRSDEQFF. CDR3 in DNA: TGTGCCAGCAGCTTACAAAGGGGGACCAGACGTTCGGATGAGCAGTTCTTC.

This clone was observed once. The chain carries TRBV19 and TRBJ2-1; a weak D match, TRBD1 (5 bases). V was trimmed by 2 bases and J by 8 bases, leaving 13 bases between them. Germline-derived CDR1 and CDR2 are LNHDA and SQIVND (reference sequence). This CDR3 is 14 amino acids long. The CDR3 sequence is CASSILAGLDEQFF. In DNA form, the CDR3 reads TGTGCCAGTAGTATATTAGCAGGGTTGGATGAGCAGTTCTTC.

CDR3 protein: CASSRRLATNEKLFF. The CDR3 DNA is TGTGCCAGCAGTCGACGGTTAGCAACTAATGAAAAACTGTTTTTT. The chain has TRBV7-2 and TRBJ1-4; D uncertain. This CDR3 is built from 15 residues. Trimming shortened V by 6 bases and J by 0 bases, and 11 bases separated the two germline ends. The germline CDR1 and CDR2 sequences are SGHTA and FQGNSA.

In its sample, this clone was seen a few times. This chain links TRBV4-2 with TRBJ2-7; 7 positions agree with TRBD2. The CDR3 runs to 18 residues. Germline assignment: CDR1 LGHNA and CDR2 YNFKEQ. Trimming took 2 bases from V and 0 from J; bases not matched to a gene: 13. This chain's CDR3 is CASSQSGDVRGVSYEQYF. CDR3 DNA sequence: TGTGCCAGCAGCCAAAGCGGGGATGTTCGGGGGGTCTCCTACGAGCAGTACTTC.

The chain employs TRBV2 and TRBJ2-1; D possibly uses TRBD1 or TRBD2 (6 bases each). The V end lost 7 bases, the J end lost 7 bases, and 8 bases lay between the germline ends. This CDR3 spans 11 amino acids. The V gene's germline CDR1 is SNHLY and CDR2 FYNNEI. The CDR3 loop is CASKGGNEQFF. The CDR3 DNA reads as TGTGCCAGCAAAGGGGGGAATGAGCAGTTCTTC.

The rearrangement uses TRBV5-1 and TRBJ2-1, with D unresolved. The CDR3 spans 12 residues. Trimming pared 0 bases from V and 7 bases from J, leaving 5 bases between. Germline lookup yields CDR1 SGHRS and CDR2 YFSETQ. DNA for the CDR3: TGCGCCAGCAGCTTGGTTGAAAATGAGCAGTTCTTC. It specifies CASSLVENEQFF.

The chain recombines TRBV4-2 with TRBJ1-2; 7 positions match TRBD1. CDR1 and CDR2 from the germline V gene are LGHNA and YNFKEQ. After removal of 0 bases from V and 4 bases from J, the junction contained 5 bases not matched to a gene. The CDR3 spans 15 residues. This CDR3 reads CASSQETGWIYGYTF. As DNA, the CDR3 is TGTGCCAGCAGCCAAGAGACAGGGTGGATCTATGGCTACACCTTC.

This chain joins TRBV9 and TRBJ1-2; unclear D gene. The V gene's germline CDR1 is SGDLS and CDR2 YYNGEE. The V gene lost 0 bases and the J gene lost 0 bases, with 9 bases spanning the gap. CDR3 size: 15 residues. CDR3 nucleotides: TGTGCCAGCAGCGTAGGACACCGTGCTAACTATGGCTACACCTTC. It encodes CASSVGHRANYGYTF.

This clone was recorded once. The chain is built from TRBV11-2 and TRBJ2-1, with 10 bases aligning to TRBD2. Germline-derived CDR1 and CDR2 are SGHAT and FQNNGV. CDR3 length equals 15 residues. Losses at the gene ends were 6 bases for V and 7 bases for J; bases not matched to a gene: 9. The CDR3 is CASRRAGGPGNEQFF. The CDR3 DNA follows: TGTGCCAGCAGGCGAGCGGGGGGGCCGGGGAATGAGCAGTTCTTC.